This T cell receptor (beta chain) was identified in a study of blood T cell repertoires in COVID-19. Clones were sequenced by immunoSEQ multiplex PCR, and TCRdb holds only the in-frame ones, with some missing. The table lists about 64,000 clones, 82% of them singletons. Sequenced: peripheral blood. This receptor was obtained from a human donor in a cohort sampled during active COVID-19.

In DNA form, the CDR3 reads TGCGCCAGCAGGGAGGGGGCGAGCTCTGGGGCCAACGTCCTGACTTTC. Its protein product is CASREGASSGANVLTF. The rearrangement links TRBV10-2 to TRBJ2-6; maybe TRBD1 (7 bases). The V end was cut by 6 bases, the J end by 0 bases, with 12 bases between. The CDR3 is 16 amino acids. The germline V gene encodes CDR1 WSHSY and CDR2 SAAADI.